The 8 T cell receptor beta chains below come from one sample, sequenced in a study of T cell repertoires in cytomegalovirus infection. Each CDR3 protein gets one entry after TCRdb re-called the reads with MiXCR. In the table there are 300,000 to 400,000 distinct CDR3 sequences, 25% to 35% of which are singletons. No antigens are known for them. Specimen: cultured PBMCs, collected from culture after CMV antigen stimulation. The receptors were gathered from a human donor in good health (CMV status not recorded). Some clones in this sample may be carry-over from other donors' samples.

In this sample, this clonotype turned up a few times. Its ends do not fully match the called genes, so a read error is possible. This chain connects TRBV7-7 to TRBJ2-3, with TRBD1 matching 7 bases. The CDR3 is made up of 16 amino acids. The germline V gene has CDR1 SSHAT and CDR2 FNYEAQ (reference sequence). CDR3 in DNA: TGTGCTAGCAGCTTAGAGGGGGCACTTAGCACAGATACGCAGTATTTT. It translates to CASSLEGALSTDTQYF.

This clonotype was picked up many times. The J gene is TRBJ2-3, the V gene TRBV3-1, with 11 bases fitting TRBD2. CDR1 and CDR2 from the germline V gene are LGHDT and YNNKEL (reference sequence). The trim removed 10 bases at V and 2 bases at J, leaving 11 bases unmatched. CDR3 length: 16 residues. The CDR3 nucleotides are TGTGCCACCGTCGGACTAGCGGGCGGCCTCACAGATACGCAGTATTTT. This encodes CATVGLAGGLTDTQYF.

This clonotype was counted only a few times. The chain recombines TRBV24-1 with TRBJ1-5, with D possibly TRBD1 on 6 matching bases. This CDR3 has 16 amino acids. The ends were cut back, 4 bases at V and 5 bases at J, with 17 bases in the middle. Germline V gene data show CDR1 as KGHDR and CDR2 as SFDVKD. The CDR3 DNA follows: TGTGCCACCAGTGACGCACGTGAGGGGGGATATCAGCCCCAGCATTTT. It encodes CATSDAREGGYQPQHF.

This rearrangement joins TRBV19 to TRBJ1-5; D unresolved. The germline CDR1 and CDR2 sequences are LNHDA and SQIVND (reference sequence). This CDR3 region has 13 residues. Trimming left V 7 bases short and J 5 bases short, with 12 bases between. As DNA, the CDR3 is TGTGCCAGTACTCCAGGAAGGGATCAGCCCCAGCATTTT. Its translation: CASTPGRDQPQHF.

There are a few counts of this clonotype. This sequence joins TRBV3-1 and TRBJ2-5; D gene ambiguous. Trimming removed 1 base from V and 5 bases from J, with 5 bases in between. The CDR3 loop spans 12 amino acids. Looked up from germline, CDR1 is LGHDT and CDR2 is YNNKEL (reference sequence). The CDR3 here is CASSQVGETQYF. Here the CDR3 DNA reads TGTGCCAGCAGCCAAGTCGGGGAGACCCAGTACTTC.

This clonotype was observed a handful of times. The chain recombines TRBV12-3 or TRBV12-4 with TRBJ1-1, with a possible D match to TRBD1 (6 bases). V shed 6 bases and J shed 2 bases, with 19 bases lying between them. This CDR3 is 16 amino acids long. The DNA for the CDR3 is TGTGCCAGCAGCCCCCGCGACAGGCGGGCTAACACTGAAGCTTTCTTT. This translates into CASSPRDRRANTEAFF.

V gene TRBV6-2 or TRBV6-3 combines with J gene TRBJ1-2; TRBD1 might be the D (6 bases). The CDR3 totals 15 residues. Trimming took off 6 bases at V and 0 bases at J, with 14 bases between the two ends. The germline V gene has CDR1 MNHEY and CDR2 SVGEGT. The CDR3 DNA follows: TGTGCCAGCAGCACCTTAGGGGGAGCTAACTATGGCTACACCTTC. This encodes CASSTLGGANYGYTF.

This clonotype has just a few counts. The gene calls are TRBV7-8 and TRBJ2-1; 7 bases line up with TRBD1. The V segment lost 6 bases and the J segment 5 bases; nucleotides outside the gene matches: 10. The CDR3 has 15 amino acids. Germline loops: CDR1 SGHVS, CDR2 FQNEAQ. The CDR3 region is CASSYTGTVHNEQFF. CDR3 DNA sequence: TGTGCCAGCAGTTATACCGGGACAGTCCACAATGAGCAGTTCTTC.